These 31 T cell receptor beta chains came from one sample sequenced in a study of blood T cell repertoires in COVID-19 (TCRdb year 2020). The protocol used for the library was the immunoSEQ multiplex PCR assay. TCRdb provides this immuneACCESS table in a form limited to in-frame rearrangements. Some clones are lacking; in checked studies, under half of them reflect an unresolved V gene, and why the rest are absent is not known. The sample profile shows 150,000 to 200,000 clones; approximately 86% of them were found once. 7% of the sample belongs to the ten largest clones. Sequencing was carried out using peripheral blood. The receptors shown here come from a woman in her forties with COVID-19, enrolled during active disease.

J is TRBJ2-5 and V is TRBV7-2, with a possible D match to TRBD2 (8 bases). Trimming took 4 bases from V and 5 from J, leaving 14 bases between them. In germline, CDR1 is SGHTA, CDR2 FQGNSA. CDR3 length: 14 residues. CDR3 sequence (DNA): TGTGCCAGCAGCTGGGACAGCGGGGGCGAGACCCAGTACTTC. This encodes CASSWDSGGETQYF.

There are a few counts of this clone. The V and J genes are TRBV6-1 and TRBJ2-5, with 8 bases matching TRBD1. Looked up from germline, CDR1 is MNHNS and CDR2 is SASEGT. This CDR3 comprises 15 residues. After removal of 2 bases from V and 1 base from J, the junction contained 3 bases not matched to a gene. The CDR3 region has the DNA TGTGCCAGCAGTGAAATGACAGGGGCCCAAGAGACCCAGTACTTC. Translating it yields CASSEMTGAQETQYF.

This chain uses TRBV6-5 with TRBJ1-2; 7 bases are a match to TRBD1. Looked up from germline, CDR1 is MNHEY and CDR2 is SVGAGI. With V trimmed by 6 bases and J by 4 bases, 8 bases remained unmatched. The CDR3 contains 14 residues. CDR3 region: CASRATGQVYGYTF. The CDR3 DNA reads as TGTGCCAGCAGGGCGACAGGGCAGGTCTATGGCTACACCTTC.

This chain joins TRBV5-4 and TRBJ1-2, with 8 positions matching TRBD1. In germline, CDR1 is SGHNT, CDR2 YYREEE (reference sequence). V lost 4 bases, J lost 1 base, and 6 bases stayed unmatched. CDR3 length: 15 residues. The CDR3 bases are TGTGCCAGCAGCCCAGGGGGCTGGGATAACTATGGCTACACCTTC. Its translation: CASSPGGWDNYGYTF.

This chain links TRBV27 with TRBJ1-5; 7 bases are a match to TRBD1. Trimming at V came to 6 bases and at J to 1 base, leaving 6 bases not matched to a gene. The CDR3 covers 15 residues. Per the germline V gene, CDR1 is MNHEY and CDR2 is SMNVEV (reference sequence). CDR3 protein: CASSLTGWSNQPQHF. The DNA of the CDR3 is TGTGCCAGCAGCTTGACAGGGTGGAGCAATCAGCCCCAGCATTTT.

J is TRBJ2-7 and V is TRBV28, with 9 bases that match TRBD2. This CDR3 spans 15 amino acids. Losses at the gene ends were 6 bases for V and 0 bases for J; bases not matched to a gene: 6. The germline CDR1 and CDR2 sequences are MDHEN and SYDVKM. CDR3 bases: TGTGCCAGCAGCCCTCTAGCGGGAAGCTCCTACGAGCAGTACTTC. Translated, it gives CASSPLAGSSYEQYF.

V usage is TRBV5-6 and J usage is TRBJ2-7, with D possibly TRBD2 on 5 matching bases. V dropped 4 bases and J dropped 0 bases, with 11 bases sitting between them. The CDR3 spans 14 residues. Germline V gene lookup returns CDR1 SGHDT and CDR2 YYEEEE. The DNA for the CDR3 is TGTGCCAGCAGCAAACTAGTGACCTCCTACGAGCAGTACTTC. Protein: CASSKLVTSYEQYF.

This chain links TRBV4-1 with TRBJ2-4; possible D gene TRBD2, 6 bases. The CDR3 sequence is 15 residues long. Trimming left V 0 bases short and J 7 bases short, with 13 bases between. Germline loops: CDR1 MGHRA, CDR2 YSYEKL. The CDR3 nucleotides read TGCGCCAGCAGCCAAGATATGAGCGGGTTCAACATTCAGTACTTC. This codes for CASSQDMSGFNIQYF.

The chain has TRBV19 and TRBJ1-5, with D perhaps TRBD1 (6 bases). The V and J ends lost 4 bases and 1 base respectively, with 11 bases between them. The CDR3 consists of 15 residues. Germline CDR1 reads LNHDA; CDR2 reads SQIVND (reference sequence). This CDR3 is CASSRQVQSNQPQHF. DNA for the CDR3: TGTGCCAGTAGTAGACAGGTTCAAAGCAATCAGCCCCAGCATTTT.

The chain joins TRBV7-9 to TRBJ1-6; D possibly corresponds to TRBD1 (5 bases). From germline, CDR1 is SEHNR and CDR2 FQNEAQ (reference sequence). This CDR3 has 15 residues. The V end lost 2 bases, the J end lost 7 bases, and 12 bases lay between the germline ends. CDR3 amino acids: CASSLSAGHNSPLHF. DNA of the CDR3: TGTGCCAGCAGCTTATCGGCAGGGCACAATTCACCCCTCCACTTT.

The chain joins TRBV4-1 to TRBJ1-2; the D gene is possibly TRBD1 (5 bases). V lost 2 bases and J lost 3, with 10 bases in between. Looked up from germline, CDR1 is MGHRA and CDR2 is YSYEKL. The CDR3 runs 14 residues. The chain's CDR3 is CASSQHQGDYGYTF. CDR3 bases: TGCGCCAGCAGCCAACACCAGGGCGACTATGGCTACACCTTC.

This rearrangement joins TRBV25-1 to TRBJ1-4; 9 bases line up with TRBD1. The germline V gene encodes CDR1 MGHDK and CDR2 SYGVNS. The V gene end was trimmed by 5 bases and the J gene end by 6 bases; junction bases not matched to a gene: 7. The CDR3 runs to 15 residues. The CDR3 sequence: CASSWIGTGYEKLFF. As DNA, the CDR3 is TGTGCCAGCAGTTGGATCGGGACAGGGTATGAAAAACTGTTTTTT.

The gene calls are TRBV5-6 and TRBJ1-2; tentatively, D is TRBD1 (6 bases). The V gene lost 6 bases and the J gene lost 7 bases, with 22 bases spanning the gap. The CDR3 is 15 residues long. Germline V gene sequence: CDR1 SGHDT, CDR2 YYEEEE. CDR3 amino acids: CASNHRAVWVSGYTF. CDR3 DNA sequence: TGTGCCAGCAACCACAGGGCGGTATGGGTGTCTGGCTACACCTTC.

The V call is TRBV13, the J call TRBJ1-1; 7 nucleotides align to TRBD1. V trimming: 4 bases; J trimming: 5 bases; junction bases outside the gene matches: 7. This CDR3 region has 14 residues. Germline lookup yields CDR1 PRHDT and CDR2 FYEKMQ (reference sequence). CDR3 loop: CASSSRQGSTEAFF. For the CDR3, the DNA is TGTGCCAGCAGCTCGAGACAGGGTTCAACTGAAGCTTTCTTT. Full variable domain (remainder filled in from reference TRBV13 and TRBJ1-1): AAGVIQSPRHLIKEKRETATLKCYPIPRHDTVYWYQQGPGQDPQFLISFYEKMQSDKGSIPDRFSAQQFSDYHSELNMSSLELGDSALYFCASSSRQGSTEAFFGQGTRLTVV.

This chain joins TRBV10-3 and TRBJ1-6; 7 nucleotides match TRBD1. CDR1 is ENHRY, CDR2 SYGVKD, per germline. The CDR3 runs 13 residues. Trimming took 4 bases from V and 7 from J; bases not matched to a gene: 1. The CDR3 reads CAISVQGNSPLHF. The CDR3 coding sequence is TGTGCCATCAGTGTACAGGGGAATTCACCCCTCCACTTT.

The chain employs TRBV20-1 and TRBJ2-7, with TRBD2 matching 9 bases. The CDR3 loop spans 16 amino acids. V gave up 3 bases and J gave up 1 base; unmatched junction bases: 10. Looked up from germline, CDR1 is DFQATT and CDR2 is SNEGSKA (reference sequence). CDR3 bases: TGCAGTGCTAGTTGGAATAGCGGGAGCCCTTCCTACGAGCAGTACTTC. Protein sequence: CSASWNSGSPSYEQYF.

V is TRBV5-1 and J is TRBJ1-4; possible D gene TRBD1, 6 bases. Germline CDR1 is SGHRS and CDR2 is YFSETQ. CDR3 length equals 14 residues. Trimming stripped 4 bases from V and 5 bases from J, with 12 bases between. CDR3 nucleotide sequence: TGCGCCAGCAGCCTGGACAGTATCAATGAAAAACTGTTTTTT. This sequence encodes CASSLDSINEKLFF. Drawing the rest from reference TRBV5-1 and TRBJ1-4, the complete variable domain is KAGVTQTPRYLIKTRGQQVTLSCSPISGHRSVSWYQQTPGQGLQFLFEYFSETQRNKGNFPGRFSGRQFSNSRSEMNVSTLELGDSALYLCASSLDSINEKLFFGSGTQLSVL.

V gene TRBV23-1 combines with J gene TRBJ1-1, with D perhaps TRBD1 (6 bases). TRBV23-1 is placed among ORFs of uncertain function. The CDR3 totals 14 residues. Trimming took off 6 bases at V and 12 bases at J, with 23 bases between the two ends. In nucleotides, the CDR3 is TGCGCCAGCAGACCAAAACAAACCCGGGACAAACCTTTCTTT. Translating it yields CASRPKQTRDKPFF.

V and J are TRBV6-5 and TRBJ1-6; D unresolved. Germline V lookup: CDR1 MNHEY, CDR2 SVGAGI. Between the trimmed V and J ends, which lost 8 bases and 4 bases, there was a span of 15 bases. CDR3 length: 15 amino acids. CDR3 residues: CASSGFHLYNSPLHF. The CDR3 nucleotides are TGTGCCAGCTCAGGCTTCCACCTTTATAATTCACCCCTCCACTTT.

The sample holds many counts of this clone. The V and J genes are TRBV3-1 (or the pseudogene TRBV3-2) and TRBJ2-1, with 9 bases matching TRBD2. The V gene's germline CDR1 is LGHDT and CDR2 YNNKEL (reference sequence). The length of the CDR3 is 15 residues. V gave up 3 bases and J gave up 3 bases; unmatched junction bases: 3. The CDR3 sequence: CASSQGLAFYNEQFF. The DNA of the CDR3 is TGTGCCAGCAGCCAGGGACTAGCTTTCTACAATGAGCAGTTCTTC.

For the CDR3, the DNA is TGTGCCAGCTCACCCAATCAACGTGACAGTGAGCAGTTCTTC. This translates into CASSPNQRDSEQFF. The chain uses TRBV18 and TRBJ2-1; TRBD1 is a possible D gene (5 bases). Germline CDR1 KGHSH, CDR2 LQKENI. CDR3 size: 14 residues. Trimming stripped 3 bases from V and 9 bases from J, with 15 bases between.

The gene calls are TRBV6-5 and TRBJ2-1; 8 bases map to TRBD2. The CDR3 extends over 15 amino acids. Germline V CDR1 and CDR2: MNHEY, SVGAGI. The V segment lost 7 bases and the J segment 4 bases; nucleotides outside the gene matches: 9. The CDR3 nucleotides read TGTGCCAGCACTCCAGGGACTAGGGCTTACAATGAGCAGTTCTTC. Translating it yields CASTPGTRAYNEQFF.

This clone was seen once. This sample includes further DNA sequences coding for the same CDR3. The CDR3 region is CASSHRGGETQYF. The DNA for the CDR3 is TGTGCCAGCAGCCATCGAGGCGGGGAGACCCAGTACTTC. The chain uses TRBV3-1 (or the pseudogene TRBV3-2) and TRBJ2-5; a weak D match, TRBD2 (5 bases). Germline values: CDR1 LGHDT, CDR2 YNNKEL (reference sequence). V lost 3 bases and J lost 5, with 10 bases in between. CDR3 size: 13 residues.

This clone was detected only once. The rearrangement uses TRBV3-1 (or the pseudogene TRBV3-2) and TRBJ2-2; tentative D call: TRBD1 (6 bases). This CDR3 region has 14 residues. V lost 3 bases and J 6 bases, leaving 11 bases between the germline ends. The V gene's germline CDR1 is LGHDT and CDR2 YNNKEL (reference sequence). The CDR3 DNA follows: TGTGCCAGCAGCCACCCACAGGGAGCCGGGGAGCTGTTTTTT. Its protein is CASSHPQGAGELFF.

This chain connects TRBV7-6 to TRBJ1-1; D is uncertain. V dropped 5 bases and J dropped 0 bases, with 19 bases sitting between them. From germline, CDR1 is SGHVS and CDR2 FNYEAQ. This CDR3 spans 17 amino acids. CDR3 residues: CASSPREEGMLNTEAFF. DNA for the CDR3: TGTGCCAGCAGCCCGAGGGAGGAAGGCATGTTGAACACTGAAGCTTTCTTT. The whole variable domain, remainder taken from reference TRBV7-6 and TRBJ1-1, is GAGVSQSPRYKVTKRGQDVALRCDPISGHVSLYWYRQALGQGPEFLTYFNYEAQQDKSGLPNDRFSAERPEGSISTLTIQRTEQRDSAMYRCASSPREEGMLNTEAFFGQGTRLTVV.

This chain uses TRBV30 with TRBJ1-6; D remains ambiguous. This CDR3 has 16 amino acids. Trimming left V 1 base short and J 0 bases short, with 10 bases between. Germline assignment: CDR1 GTSNPN and CDR2 SVGIG (reference sequence). CDR3 bases: TGTGCCTGGAGTGATAAATCTAGCTCCTATAATTCACCCCTCCACTTT. This encodes CAWSDKSSSYNSPLHF.

The CDR3 here is CASSLKWGVYEQYF. The CDR3 coding sequence is TGTGCCAGTAGCCTTAAGTGGGGGGTTTACGAGCAGTACTTC. The gene calls are TRBV19 and TRBJ2-7, with D perhaps matching TRBD2 (6 bases). With 6 bases removed from V and 4 bases from J, the gap between germline ends came to 16 bases. CDR1 and CDR2 from the germline V gene are LNHDA and SQIVND (reference sequence). The CDR3 has 14 amino acids.

The chain has TRBV3-1 (or the pseudogene TRBV3-2) and TRBJ1-6; TRBD1 is a possible D gene (5 bases). V was cut by 0 bases and J by 14 bases, with 8 bases left in between. The CDR3 consists of 12 residues. Per germline, CDR1 LGHDT and CDR2 YNNKEL (reference sequence). CDR3 sequence reads: CASSQDGTSLHF. As DNA, the CDR3 is TGTGCCAGCAGCCAAGATGGGACTTCCCTCCACTTT.

The rearrangement uses TRBV18 and TRBJ2-1, with TRBD1 identical over 10 bases. Germline CDR1 reads KGHSH; CDR2 reads LQKENI. CDR3 length: 14 residues. V was clipped by 8 bases and J by 9 bases; unmatched bases: 10. CDR3 DNA: TGTGCCAGCACCGGGACTCGGGACAGGGGTGAGCAGTTCTTC. The encoded protein is CASTGTRDRGEQFF.

The V gene is TRBV19, the J gene TRBJ2-1; 10 positions match TRBD1. The CDR3 extends over 12 amino acids. The germline CDR1 and CDR2 sequences are LNHDA and SQIVND (reference sequence). The ends lost 10 bases at V and 6 bases at J; junction bases unmatched: 3. The CDR3 DNA sequence: TGTGCCACAGGACAGGGGGGCAATGAGCAGTTCTTC. It encodes CATGQGGNEQFF.

This clone appeared a few times. The chain carries TRBV2 and TRBJ2-3; TRBD1 matches 7 bases. Germline V gene lookup returns CDR1 SNHLY and CDR2 FYNNEI. V shed 5 bases and J 0 bases; nucleotides not matched to a gene: 2. The CDR3 covers 14 residues. The CDR3 here is CASSPGQSTDTQYF. The CDR3 nucleotides are TGTGCCAGCAGTCCGGGACAGAGCACAGATACGCAGTATTTT.